A selection of T cell receptor beta chains follows, all from one sample in a study of early T cells in non-severe SARS-CoV-2 infection. TCRdb fed the 5' RACE reads into MiXCR, producing one record per CDR3 protein. The sample carries 70,000 or so distinct CDR3 sequences, approximately 4.6% recorded once. The source material was whole blood, sampled at baseline. These receptors were collected from an adult who was a healthcare worker with PCR-confirmed SARS-CoV-2 infection or an uninfected control (not recorded which). The donor label of this sample is uncertain. CDR3s include the opening cysteine and the closing phenylalanine or tryptophan. D genes are given only for firm matches. Rows give clone size only sometimes, using once, few, many, or a class for an expanded clone.

CDR3 DNA: TGTGCCAGCAGCTTAAGTATTAGTAGAAAAGATACGCAGTATTTT
CDR3 protein: CASSLSISRKDTQYF
J gene: TRBJ2-3
D gene: -
CDR3 length: 15
V gene: TRBV7-3
clone size: -

CDR3 DNA: TGTGCCAGCCTCTACGACGGGAATTCACCCCTCCACTTT
CDR3 protein: CASLYDGNSPLHF
J gene: TRBJ1-6
D gene: -
CDR3 length: 13
V gene: TRBV7-9
clone size: few

CDR3 DNA: TGTGCCAGTAGTCCGGACCGGAGGCGCGGCAATCAGCCCCAGCATTTT
CDR3 protein: CASSPDRRRGNQPQHF
J gene: TRBJ1-5
D gene: -
CDR3 length: 16
V gene: TRBV19
clone size: -

CDR3 DNA: TGTGCCAGCAGCCTAGACAGGCGTGGCAATCAGCCCCAGCATTTT
CDR3 protein: CASSLDRRGNQPQHF
J gene: TRBJ1-5
D gene: -
CDR3 length: 15
V gene: TRBV6-6
clone size: many

CDR3 DNA: TGTGCCAGCATGGGGACCAAAAGGGAAGCTTTCTTT
CDR3 protein: CASMGTKREAFF
J gene: TRBJ1-1
D gene: -
CDR3 length: 12
V gene: TRBV6-1
clone size: few

CDR3 DNA: TGCGCCAGCAGCCAACGGACAGGGGGCTTCGAGCAGTACTTC
CDR3 protein: CASSQRTGGFEQYF
J gene: TRBJ2-7
D gene: TRBD1
CDR3 length: 14
V gene: TRBV4-1
clone size: many

CDR3 DNA: TGTGCCAGCAGCTTAGCCTGGGAGCAGTTCTTC
CDR3 protein: CASSLAWEQFF
J gene: TRBJ2-1
D gene: -
CDR3 length: 11
V gene: TRBV7-9
clone size: many

CDR3 DNA: TGCAGTGCTAGAGAGGCCGGAGGGCATGGCTACACCTTC
CDR3 protein: CSAREAGGHGYTF
J gene: TRBJ1-2
D gene: -
CDR3 length: 13
V gene: TRBV20-1
clone size: many

CDR3 DNA: TGTGCCAGCAGTTTAGGCAGCACGTCTGGGGCCAACGTCCTGACTTTC
CDR3 protein: CASSLGSTSGANVLTF
J gene: TRBJ2-6
D gene: -
CDR3 length: 16
V gene: TRBV28
clone size: -

CDR3 DNA: TGTGCCAGCAGCTTTTTCGGGGATGGATTTGAAGCTTTCTTT
CDR3 protein: CASSFFGDGFEAFF
J gene: TRBJ1-1
D gene: -
CDR3 length: 14
V gene: TRBV7-8
clone size: -

CDR3 DNA: TGTGCCAGCAGCTTAGGACGAGCGTCTGGGGCCAACGTCCTGACTTTC
CDR3 protein: CASSLGRASGANVLTF
J gene: TRBJ2-6
D gene: -
CDR3 length: 16
V gene: TRBV7-9
clone size: many

CDR3 DNA: TGTGCCAGCAGCCAACAGGGACAAACCACAGATACGCAGTATTTT
CDR3 protein: CASSQQGQTTDTQYF
J gene: TRBJ2-3
D gene: -
CDR3 length: 15
V gene: TRBV28
clone size: few

CDR3 DNA: TGTGCCACCAGCAGAGCCAGGGGAGGTTACGAGCAGTACTTC
CDR3 protein: CATSRARGGYEQYF
J gene: TRBJ2-7
D gene: -
CDR3 length: 14
V gene: TRBV15
clone size: many

CDR3 DNA: TGTGCCAGCAGTGCTTCTGGAAACACCATATATTTT
CDR3 protein: CASSASGNTIYF
J gene: TRBJ1-3
D gene: -
CDR3 length: 12
V gene: TRBV6-5
clone size: many

CDR3 DNA: TGTGCCAGCAGCTTACCAGGGGGGAGGATTAACAATGAGCAGTTCTTC
CDR3 protein: CASSLPGGRINNEQFF
J gene: TRBJ2-1
D gene: -
CDR3 length: 16
V gene: TRBV11-1
clone size: -

CDR3 DNA: TGTGCCAGCAGCCTACAGGGGATCTTTGAAGCTTTCTTT
CDR3 protein: CASSLQGIFEAFF
J gene: TRBJ1-1
D gene: TRBD1
CDR3 length: 13
V gene: TRBV7-8
clone size: -

CDR3 DNA: TGTGCCAGCAGTTTCACAGGGAGGAGAAGCAATCAGCCCCAGCATTTT
CDR3 protein: CASSFTGRRSNQPQHF
J gene: TRBJ1-5
D gene: -
CDR3 length: 16
V gene: TRBV28
clone size: many

CDR3 DNA: TGTGCCAGCATTACCCTCCCAGCCGAAAAACTGTTTTTT
CDR3 protein: CASITLPAEKLFF
J gene: TRBJ1-4
D gene: -
CDR3 length: 13
V gene: TRBV6-1
clone size: many

CDR3 DNA: TGTGCTAGCAGCTTCTCAGGGTCTGATACGCAGTATTTT
CDR3 protein: CASSFSGSDTQYF
J gene: TRBJ2-3
D gene: -
CDR3 length: 13
V gene: TRBV7-7
clone size: many

CDR3 DNA: TGTGCCAGCAGTGAAGCAGGGATGTATGGCTACACCTTC
CDR3 protein: CASSEAGMYGYTF
J gene: TRBJ1-2
D gene: -
CDR3 length: 13
V gene: TRBV2
clone size: many

CDR3 DNA: TGTGCCAGCAGTCCTTACAGAAGCTCTGGAAACACCATATATTTT
CDR3 protein: CASSPYRSSGNTIYF
J gene: TRBJ1-3
D gene: -
CDR3 length: 15
V gene: TRBV12-3/TRBV12-4
clone size: many

CDR3 DNA: TGCAGCGTTGAAGACGGGGGCACTAATGAAAAACTGTTTTTT
CDR3 protein: CSVEDGGTNEKLFF
J gene: TRBJ1-4
D gene: -
CDR3 length: 14
V gene: TRBV29-1
clone size: many

CDR3 DNA: TGCAGTGCCCAGCGGGACAGGGTAGTCTACGAGCAGTACTTC
CDR3 protein: CSAQRDRVVYEQYF
J gene: TRBJ2-7
D gene: TRBD1
CDR3 length: 14
V gene: TRBV20-1
clone size: many

CDR3 DNA: TGTGCCAGCAGCGTCGGGGGGGCTGACTACGAGCAGTACTTC
CDR3 protein: CASSVGGADYEQYF
J gene: TRBJ2-7
D gene: TRBD2
CDR3 length: 14
V gene: TRBV7-9
clone size: few

CDR3 DNA: TGTGCCAGCAGAGACAGGGGGCGGGCCGGGGAGCTGTTTTTT
CDR3 protein: CASRDRGRAGELFF
J gene: TRBJ2-2
D gene: TRBD1
CDR3 length: 14
V gene: TRBV6-5
clone size: -

CDR3 DNA: TGTGCCATCAGTCCGGGACAGGGGGCGCGCGAGCAGTACTTC
CDR3 protein: CAISPGQGAREQYF
J gene: TRBJ2-7
D gene: TRBD1
CDR3 length: 14
V gene: TRBV10-3
clone size: few

CDR3 DNA: TGTGCCAGCAGTCGGACAGGGGAGCAGTACTTC
CDR3 protein: CASSRTGEQYF
J gene: TRBJ2-7
D gene: TRBD1
CDR3 length: 11
V gene: TRBV6-5
clone size: -

CDR3 DNA: TGCAGTGCTAGTAGACAGGGAGGCACAGATACGCAGTATTTT
CDR3 protein: CSASRQGGTDTQYF
J gene: TRBJ2-3
D gene: TRBD1
CDR3 length: 14
V gene: TRBV20-1
clone size: many